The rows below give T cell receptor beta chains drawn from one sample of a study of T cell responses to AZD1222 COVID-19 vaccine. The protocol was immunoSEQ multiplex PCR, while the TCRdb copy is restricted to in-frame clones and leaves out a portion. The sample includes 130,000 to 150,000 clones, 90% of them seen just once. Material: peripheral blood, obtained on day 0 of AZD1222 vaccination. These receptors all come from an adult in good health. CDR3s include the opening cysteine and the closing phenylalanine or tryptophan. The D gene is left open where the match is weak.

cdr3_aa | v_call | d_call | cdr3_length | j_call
CASSQAAAGGDNEQFF | TRBV4-3 | TRBD2 | 16 | TRBJ2-1
CASTPLGGLNTEAFF | TRBV7-2 | NA | 15 | TRBJ1-1
CASSPVDGDTEAFF | TRBV18 | NA | 14 | TRBJ1-1
CASSSGLASEQFF | TRBV7-8 | TRBD2 | 13 | TRBJ2-1
CASSFLPDINTEAFF | TRBV28 | NA | 15 | TRBJ1-1
CASSQERADPLGQFF | TRBV14 | NA | 15 | TRBJ2-1
CASSKGQGSYEQYF | TRBV5-4 | TRBD1 | 14 | TRBJ2-7
CASSEGARGGWTQYF | TRBV2 | TRBD2 | 15 | TRBJ2-3
CASSPEVRGPGGYTF | TRBV7-9 | NA | 15 | TRBJ1-2
CAIRAGGDSPLHF | TRBV10-3 | NA | 13 | TRBJ1-6
CASSARDGSYEQYF | TRBV5-4 | NA | 14 | TRBJ2-7
CASSQDQYEQYF | TRBV4-2 | NA | 12 | TRBJ2-7
CASSTQGAGYGYTF | TRBV19 | TRBD1 | 14 | TRBJ1-2